Sequencing of this T cell receptor (beta chain) was carried out in a study of T-cell memory formation after mild COVID-19. Background on the study: Clusters were largely donor specific. The study's findings and limits: A second wave expanding day 15 to 37 was CD4+-biased; contracting clones were balanced.

Germline CDR1 and CDR2: SGHKS and YYEKEE (reference sequence). V gave up 1 base and J gave up 3 bases, with 8 bases separating them. CDR3 length: 13 residues. Turning to this clonotype: What it recognizes is unknown.

Barcoded TCR alpha and TCR beta cDNA libraries with UMIs came from 5'RACE using constant-segment primers. In TCRdb, the 5' RACE reads were re-called with MiXCR into one record per CDR3 protein. The sample has approximately 100,000 distinct CDR3 sequences; 11% are singletons. The sequence came from a man younger than 35 who had mild COVID-19 (a few samples of this study predate the infection). Cell type and time point are not known. V usage is TRBV5-5 and J usage is TRBJ2-7, with TRBD2 as a possible D gene (5 bases). Sequenced input: PBMCs or a T cell subset sorted from them (not recorded which). The CDR3 nucleotides read TGTGCCAGCAGCTTGATCGGGAACTACGAGCAGTACGTC. Protein sequence: CASSLIGNYEQYV.